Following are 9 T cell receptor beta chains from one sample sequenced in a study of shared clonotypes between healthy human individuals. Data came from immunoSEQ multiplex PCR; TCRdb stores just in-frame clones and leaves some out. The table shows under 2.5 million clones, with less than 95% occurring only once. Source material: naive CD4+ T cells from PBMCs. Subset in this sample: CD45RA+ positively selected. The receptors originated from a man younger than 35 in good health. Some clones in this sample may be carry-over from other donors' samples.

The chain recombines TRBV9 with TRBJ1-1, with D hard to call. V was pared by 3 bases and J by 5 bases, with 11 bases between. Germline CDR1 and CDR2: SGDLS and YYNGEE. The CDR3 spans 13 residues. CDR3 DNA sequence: TGTGCCAGCAGCGCCGATCCTGGGACTGAAGCTTTCTTT. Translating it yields CASSADPGTEAFF.

The CDR3 is CASSPGGTASSYEQYF. Here the CDR3 DNA reads TGCGCCAGCAGTCCTGGAGGGACAGCTAGCTCCTACGAGCAGTACTTC. This sequence joins TRBV5-1 and TRBJ2-7; tentatively, D is TRBD1 (7 bases). The V end was cut by 5 bases, the J end by 0 bases, with 18 bases between. The CDR3 sequence is 16 residues long. Germline values: CDR1 SGHRS, CDR2 YFSETQ.

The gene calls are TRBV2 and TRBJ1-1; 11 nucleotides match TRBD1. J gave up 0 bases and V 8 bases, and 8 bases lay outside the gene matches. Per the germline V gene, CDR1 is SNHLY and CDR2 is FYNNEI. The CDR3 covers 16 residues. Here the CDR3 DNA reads TGTGCCAGCCGAACGGGACAGGGGGGAGTGAACACTGAAGCTTTCTTT. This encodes CASRTGQGGVNTEAFF.

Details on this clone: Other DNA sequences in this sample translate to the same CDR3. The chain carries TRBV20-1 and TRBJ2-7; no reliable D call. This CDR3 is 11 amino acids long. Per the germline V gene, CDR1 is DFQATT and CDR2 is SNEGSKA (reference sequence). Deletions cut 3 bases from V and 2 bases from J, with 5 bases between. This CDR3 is CSASAAYEQYF. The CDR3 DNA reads TGCAGTGCTAGCGCGGCCTACGAGCAGTACTTC.

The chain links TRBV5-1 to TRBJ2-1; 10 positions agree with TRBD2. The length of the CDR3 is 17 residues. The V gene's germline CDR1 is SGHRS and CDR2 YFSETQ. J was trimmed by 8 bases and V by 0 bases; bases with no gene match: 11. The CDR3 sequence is CASSLVSSGSFGHEQFF. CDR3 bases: TGCGCCAGCAGCTTGGTTTCTAGCGGGAGCTTTGGCCATGAGCAGTTCTTC.

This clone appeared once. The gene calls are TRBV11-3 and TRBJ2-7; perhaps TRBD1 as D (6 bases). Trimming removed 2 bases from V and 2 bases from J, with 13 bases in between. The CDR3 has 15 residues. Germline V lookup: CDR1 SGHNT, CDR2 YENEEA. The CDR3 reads CASSLSNTGTYEQYF. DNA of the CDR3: TGTGCCAGCAGCTTATCTAATACAGGGACCTACGAGCAGTACTTC. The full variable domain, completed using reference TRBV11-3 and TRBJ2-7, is EAGVVQSPRYKIIEKKQPVAFWCNPISGHNTLYWYLQNLGQGPELLIRYENEEAVDDSQLPKDRFSAERLKGVDSTLKIQPAELGDSAVYLCASSLSNTGTYEQYFGPGTRLTVT.

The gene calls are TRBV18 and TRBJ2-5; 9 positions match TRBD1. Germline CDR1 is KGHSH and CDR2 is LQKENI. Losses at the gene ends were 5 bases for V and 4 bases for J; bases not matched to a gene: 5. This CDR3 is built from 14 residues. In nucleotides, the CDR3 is TGTGCCAGCTCATCAGGACAGGGGCCAGAGACCCAGTACTTC. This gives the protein CASSSGQGPETQYF.

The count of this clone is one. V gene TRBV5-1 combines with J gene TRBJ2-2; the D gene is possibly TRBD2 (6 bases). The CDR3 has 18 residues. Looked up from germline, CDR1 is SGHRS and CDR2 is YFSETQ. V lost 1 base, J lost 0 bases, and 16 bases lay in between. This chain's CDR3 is CASSLNKGGATNTGELFF. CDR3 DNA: TGCGCCAGCAGCTTGAATAAGGGAGGTGCGACGAACACCGGGGAGCTGTTTTTT.

This CDR3 is CASRVSSGTNTGELFF. CDR3 nucleotides: TGCGCCAGCAGGGTGTCTAGTGGAACGAACACCGGGGAGCTGTTTTTT. The chain recombines TRBV5-1 with TRBJ2-2; D remains unclear. V lost 5 bases to trimming and J lost 0 bases, with 14 bases between them. The germline CDR1 and CDR2 sequences are SGHRS and YFSETQ. The CDR3 contains 16 residues.